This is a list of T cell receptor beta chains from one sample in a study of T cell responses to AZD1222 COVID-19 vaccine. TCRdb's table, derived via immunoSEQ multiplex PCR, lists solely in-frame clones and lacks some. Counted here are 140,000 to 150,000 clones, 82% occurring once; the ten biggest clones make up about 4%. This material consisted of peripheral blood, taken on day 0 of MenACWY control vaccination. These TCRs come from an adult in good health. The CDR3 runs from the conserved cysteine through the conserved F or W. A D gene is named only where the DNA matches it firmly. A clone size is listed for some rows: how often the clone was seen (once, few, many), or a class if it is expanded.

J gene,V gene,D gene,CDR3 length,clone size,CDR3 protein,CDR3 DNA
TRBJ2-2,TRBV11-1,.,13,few,CASSLRGVGELFF,TGTGCCAGCAGCTTAAGAGGGGTCGGGGAGCTGTTTTTT
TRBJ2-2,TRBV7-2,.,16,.,CASSLNRVANTGELFF,TGTGCCAGCAGCTTGAACAGGGTAGCGAACACCGGGGAGCTGTTTTTT
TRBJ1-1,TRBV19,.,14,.,CASSRGMGVTEAFF,TGTGCCAGTAGTCGCGGAATGGGAGTGACTGAAGCTTTCTTT
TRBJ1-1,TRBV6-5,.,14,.,CASSYSGPAAEAFF,TGTGCCAGCAGTTACTCAGGTCCGGCAGCGGAAGCTTTCTTT
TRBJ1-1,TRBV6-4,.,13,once,CASSRTGSTEAFF,TGTGCCAGCAGTCGAACTGGGAGCACTGAAGCTTTCTTT
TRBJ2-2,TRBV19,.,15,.,CASASGLRSTGELFF,TGTGCCAGTGCCTCCGGACTAAGAAGCACCGGGGAGCTGTTTTTT
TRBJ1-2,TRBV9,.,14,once,CASSPKTAYYGYTF,TGTGCCAGCAGCCCCAAGACAGCATACTATGGCTACACCTTC
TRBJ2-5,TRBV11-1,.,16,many,CASSSFGRKVQETQYF,TGTGCCAGCAGCTCCTTTGGCAGAAAGGTGCAAGAGACCCAGTACTTC
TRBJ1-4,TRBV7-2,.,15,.,CASSLVAYTNEKLFF,TGTGCCAGCAGCTTGGTGGCCTATACTAATGAAAAACTGTTTTTT
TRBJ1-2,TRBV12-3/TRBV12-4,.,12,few,CASSFGNYGYTF,TGTGCCAGCAGTTTTGGTAACTATGGCTACACCTTC
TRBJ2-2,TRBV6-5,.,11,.,CASIERGELFF,TGTGCCAGCATCGAACGGGGGGAGCTGTTTTTT
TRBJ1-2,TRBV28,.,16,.,CASSLGSQGVTGGYTF,TGTGCCAGCAGTTTAGGCTCACAGGGTGTCACTGGGGGCTACACCTTC
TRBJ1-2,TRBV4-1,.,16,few,CASSEGVTRSNYGYTF,TGCGCCAGCAGCGAAGGGGTCACCAGGTCGAACTATGGCTACACCTTC
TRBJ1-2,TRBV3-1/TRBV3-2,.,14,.,CASSQGGIIYGYTF,TGTGCCAGCAGCCAAGGGGGCATCATCTATGGCTACACCTTC
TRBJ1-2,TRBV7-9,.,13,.,CASSLGGNYGYTF,TGTGCCAGCAGCTTAGGGGGCAACTATGGCTACACCTTC
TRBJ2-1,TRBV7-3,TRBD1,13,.,CASSWTGRNEQFF,TGTGCCAGCAGCTGGACAGGGAGGAATGAGCAGTTCTTC
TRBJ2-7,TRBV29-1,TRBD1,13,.,CSARSGQVGEQYF,TGCAGCGCTCGATCGGGACAGGTGGGCGAGCAGTACTTC
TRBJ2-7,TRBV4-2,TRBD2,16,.,CASSQDRSGRSYEQYF,TGTGCCAGCAGCCAAGACCGAAGCGGGAGATCCTACGAGCAGTACTTC
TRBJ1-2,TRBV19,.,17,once,CASSITRPEARGYGYTF,TGTGCCAGTAGTATAACCAGGCCCGAGGCGAGGGGATATGGCTACACCTTC
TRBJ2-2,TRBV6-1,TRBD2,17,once,CASSEARIAGYTGELFF,TGTGCCAGCAGTGAAGCGAGGATAGCGGGGTACACCGGGGAGCTGTTTTTT
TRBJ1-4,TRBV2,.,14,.,CASRASTTNEKLFF,TGTGCCAGCAGAGCCAGCACAACTAATGAAAAACTGTTTTTT
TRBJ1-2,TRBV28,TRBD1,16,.,CASRWTLTGGNYGYTF,TGTGCCAGCAGATGGACACTAACAGGGGGCAACTATGGCTACACCTTC
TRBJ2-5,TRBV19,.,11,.,CASSINETQYF,TGTGCCAGTAGTATTAATGAGACCCAGTACTTC
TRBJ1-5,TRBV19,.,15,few,CASSIPLMSNQPQHF,TGTGCCAGTAGTATCCCGTTAATGAGCAATCAGCCCCAGCATTTT
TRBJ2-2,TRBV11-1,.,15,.,CASSYRPPNTGELFF,TGTGCCAGCTCCTACCGACCGCCGAACACCGGGGAGCTGTTTTTT
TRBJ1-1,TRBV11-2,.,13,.,CASSYQGRTEAFF,TGTGCCAGCAGCTACCAGGGGCGGACTGAAGCTTTCTTT
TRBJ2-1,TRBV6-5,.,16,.,CASSSLGGFGYNEQFF,TGTGCCAGCAGTTCCTTGGGCGGGTTCGGATACAATGAGCAGTTCTTC
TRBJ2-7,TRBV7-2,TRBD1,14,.,CASRYGQGTYEQYF,TGTGCCAGCAGGTACGGACAGGGCACCTACGAGCAGTACTTC
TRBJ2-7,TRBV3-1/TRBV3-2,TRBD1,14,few,CASSPYRGVDEQYF,TGTGCCAGCAGCCCATACAGGGGTGTGGACGAGCAGTACTTC
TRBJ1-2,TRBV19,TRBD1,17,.,CASSIWQRDRPNYGYTF,TGTGCCAGTAGTATTTGGCAAAGGGACAGACCTAACTATGGCTACACCTTC
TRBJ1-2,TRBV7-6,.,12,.,CASSPPLGDYTF,TGTGCCAGCAGCCCCCCGTTGGGGGACTACACCTTC
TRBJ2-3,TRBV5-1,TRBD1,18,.,CASSISPGQGASTDTQYF,TGCGCCAGCAGCATTTCTCCGGGACAGGGGGCAAGCACAGATACGCAGTATTTT
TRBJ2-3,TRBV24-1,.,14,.,CATSVGSGTDTQYF,TGTGCCACCAGTGTCGGTTCGGGTACAGATACGCAGTATTTT
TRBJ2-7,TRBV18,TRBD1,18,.,CASSPADNPDRSKHEQYF,TGTGCCAGCTCCCCGGCGGACAACCCGGACAGGTCAAAACACGAGCAGTACTTC
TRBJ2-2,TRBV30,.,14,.,CAWSFGGNTGELFF,TGTGCCTGGAGCTTCGGGGGGAACACCGGGGAGCTGTTTTTT
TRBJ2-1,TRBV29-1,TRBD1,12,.,CSVVTGGREQFF,TGCAGCGTTGTTACAGGGGGTCGTGAGCAGTTCTTC
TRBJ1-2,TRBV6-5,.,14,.,CASSFKEGNYGYTF,TGTGCCAGCAGCTTTAAAGAGGGGAACTATGGCTACACCTTC
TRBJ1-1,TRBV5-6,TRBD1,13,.,CASSLGQGVAAFF,TGTGCCAGCAGCTTGGGACAGGGAGTAGCAGCTTTCTTT
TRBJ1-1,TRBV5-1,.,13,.,CASSLTGNTEAFF,TGCGCCAGCAGCTTAACAGGGAACACTGAAGCTTTCTTT
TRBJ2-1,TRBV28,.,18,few,CASSLGRGSGSSYNEQFF,TGTGCCAGCAGTTTGGGCAGGGGGTCCGGGAGCTCCTACAATGAGCAGTTCTTC
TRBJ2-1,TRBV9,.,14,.,CASSEWGSYNEQFF,TGTGCCAGCAGCGAGTGGGGCTCCTACAATGAGCAGTTCTTC
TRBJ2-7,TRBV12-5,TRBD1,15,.,CASGTGLGYSYEQYF,TGTGCTAGTGGGACAGGGCTGGGATACTCCTACGAGCAGTACTTC
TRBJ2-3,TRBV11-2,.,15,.,CASSLGGARSDTQYF,TGTGCCAGCAGCTTAGGGGGGGCTAGATCAGATACGCAGTATTTT
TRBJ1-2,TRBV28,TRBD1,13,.,CASRPQGGNGYTF,TGTGCCAGCAGGCCTCAGGGGGGAAACGGCTACACCTTC
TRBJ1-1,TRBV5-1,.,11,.,CASKKETEAFF,TGCGCCAGCAAGAAGGAGACTGAAGCTTTCTTT
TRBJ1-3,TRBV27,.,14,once,CASSLDYSGNTIYF,TGTGCCAGCAGTTTAGATTACTCTGGAAACACCATATATTTT
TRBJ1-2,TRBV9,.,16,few,CASSASGGSTNYGYTF,TGTGCCAGCAGCGCCTCGGGTGGCAGTACTAACTATGGCTACACCTTC
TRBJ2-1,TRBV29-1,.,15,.,CSVEPREGDLNEQFF,TGCAGCGTTGAACCCAGGGAAGGTGATCTCAATGAGCAGTTCTTC